This T cell receptor (beta chain) appears in the sequencing data of a study of cytomegalovirus exposure and HLA in healthy donors. PCR primers comprised 60 Vbeta and 13 Jbeta primers. Sequenced by immunoSEQ multiplex PCR; TCRdb stores in-frame clones only, minus some. Of 250,000 or so clones in the sample, approximately 81% were seen once. The CDR3 is 12 residues long. Looked up from germline, CDR1 is SGHKS and CDR2 is YYEKEE (reference sequence). Trimming cost V 0 bases and J 9 bases, with 9 bases left between them. Sequencing was performed on PBMCs. The clonotype originates from a human donor in good health. The gene calls are TRBV5-5 and TRBJ1-1; D is unclear. The CDR3 loop is CASSLESGKAFF. The DNA for the CDR3 is TGTGCCAGCAGCTTGGAGTCAGGTAAAGCTTTCTTT.